A single sample is the source of the 7 T cell receptor beta chains below, sequenced in a study of cytomegalovirus exposure and HLA in healthy donors (dated by TCRdb to 2017 to 2019). To prepare the library, the immunoSEQ multiplex PCR assay was applied. The multiplex PCR relied on a mix of 60 forward primers for TCR Vbeta segments and 13 reverse primers for TCR Jbeta segments. TCRdb obtained this table from immuneACCESS and retained in-frame rearrangements with V and J assigned. These tables miss some clones; where compared with another copy, unresolved V genes account for less than half of the shortfall, and the remainder is unexplained. The table kept for this sample lists tens of thousands of clones. The ten largest make up around 10% of the sample. The sample taken for sequencing was PBMCs. The origin of the receptors is a man aged 50-60 years in good health and CMV-seropositive.

J is TRBJ2-7 and V is TRBV28; 7 nucleotides align to TRBD1. Germline V lookup: CDR1 MDHEN, CDR2 SYDVKM. The CDR3 is made up of 13 amino acids. The J segment lost 4 bases and the V segment lost 7 bases, leaving 7 bases of the junction unmatched. The CDR3 spells CASNRGPTYEQYF. In DNA form, the CDR3 reads TGTGCCAGCAACAGGGGACCTACTTACGAGCAGTACTTC.

This sequence joins TRBV19 and TRBJ1-1; D possibly corresponds to TRBD1 (6 bases). Trimming removed 4 bases from V and 5 bases from J, with 17 bases in between. This CDR3 is 15 amino acids long. CDR1 and CDR2 (germline): LNHDA, SQIVND (reference sequence). In nucleotides, the CDR3 is TGTGCCAGTAGTACCCCCGGGACAACCAGGACTGAAGCTTTCTTT. Translated, it gives CASSTPGTTRTEAFF.

The rearrangement uses TRBV7-2 and TRBJ2-1, with TRBD2 matching 7 bases. CDR1 and CDR2 (germline): SGHTA, FQGNSA. The CDR3 runs 14 residues. V was clipped by 2 bases and J by 3 bases; unmatched bases: 1. CDR3 bases: TGTGCCAGCAGCTTACGCGGGAGCTACAATGAGCAGTTCTTC. Protein product: CASSLRGSYNEQFF.

V and J are TRBV5-6 and TRBJ2-7, with D perhaps TRBD2 (6 bases). This CDR3 has 13 residues. Looked up from germline, CDR1 is SGHDT and CDR2 is YYEEEE. V lost 3 bases to trimming and J lost 7 bases, with 14 bases between them. CDR3 bases: TGTGCCAGCAGCTCGGGAGCCGTCCAGGAGCAGTACTTC. Protein product: CASSSGAVQEQYF.

A word on this clone: One junction end does not reproduce the germline sequence, and a read error may be involved. The CDR3 loop is CASSQDLSSNEQFF. DNA for the CDR3: TGCGCCAGCAGCCAAGATCTATCCTCCAATGAGCAGTTCTTC. The V call is TRBV4-3, the J call TRBJ2-1, with D unclear. This CDR3 has 14 amino acids. Germline V CDR1 and CDR2: LGHNA, YSLEER.

This sequence joins TRBV7-8 and TRBJ2-4, with 10 bases identical to TRBD1. V lost 2 bases to trimming and J lost 10 bases; unmatched junction nucleotides: 5. The CDR3 contains 14 residues. Germline V gene sequence: CDR1 SGHVS, CDR2 FQNEAQ. The CDR3 DNA reads TGTGCCAGCAGCTTACCGAGGACAGGGGGGATTCAGTACTTC. Residues: CASSLPRTGGIQYF.

This rearrangement joins TRBV19 to TRBJ1-5; 8 bases agree with TRBD1. V lost 6 bases and J lost 7; bases outside the gene matches: 8. Germline V gene lookup returns CDR1 LNHDA and CDR2 SQIVND (reference sequence). This CDR3 is built from 14 residues. The CDR3 DNA reads TGTGCCAGTAGGCTCCAGGGGGCAGGACAGCCCCAGCATTTT. Amino acid sequence: CASRLQGAGQPQHF.